This record covers a single TCR beta chain. No cognate antigen has been identified for it. Base-call qualities are not available, and no considerably larger clone is one nucleotide away. The data originate from a study of radiotherapy plus CTLA-4 blockade in lung cancer (dated by TCRdb to 2016 to 2019). Study-level background: Objective responses were observed in approximately 17% of enrolled patients, and disease control was achieved in approximately 30%.

The research as a whole found: After treatment with radiotherapy and ipilimumab, TCR clones that originated in tumors expanded in peripheral blood. The strongest predictors of response, as reported, were early dynamic changes in blood T cell clones along with a rise in serum interferon-beta after radiation.

After removal of 2 bases from V and 0 bases from J, the junction retains 0 bases not matched to a gene. The germline V gene gives CDR1 as KGHSH and CDR2 as LQKENI. The CDR3 numbers 16 residues from cysteine through phenylalanine. CDR3 DNA is the only sequence kept; it has 48 bases, read in frame from the first base. Library generation was performed with the immunoSEQ multiplex PCR assay. As stored in TCRdb, this immuneACCESS dataset retains in-frame rearrangements with V and J assigned. A fraction of the clones does not appear; measured against another copy, unresolved V genes explain less than half of the discrepancy, and the remainder lacks a known reason. Across this sample there are approximately 90,000 clones, with about 83% seen only once. The ten largest clonotypes hold 0.84% of the sample. Focal radiation therapy combined with CTLA-4 blockade (ipilimumab) was tested in patients with chemo-refractory metastatic non-small-cell lung cancer.

Sample: peripheral blood, taken from a patient treated with radiotherapy plus ipilimumab. Here the chain combines TRBV18 and TRBJ2-1, with 11 central nucleotides matching TRBD2. This receptor was obtained from a human donor with non-small cell lung cancer who had stable disease on radiotherapy plus ipilimumab. The CDR3 region reads CASSPTSGGSYNEQFF. The DNA is TGTGCCAGCTCACCAACTAGCGGGGGCTCCTACAATGAGCAGTTCTTC.